The 31 T cell receptor beta chains in this list originate from one sample, sequenced in a study of cytomegalovirus exposure and HLA in healthy donors (dated 2017 in TCRdb). Library creation used the immunoSEQ multiplex PCR assay. For the multiplex PCR, a mixture combining 60 forward primers for TCR Vbeta segments and 13 reverse primers for TCR Jbeta segments was used. TCRdb limited this immuneACCESS table to in-frame rearrangements with V and J called. A share of clones is missing; checked studies link under half to unresolved V genes, and the rest is unexplained. For this sample there are about 130,000 clones; 76% appear just once. The ten most abundant clones make up 2.5% to 4% of the sample. The sequenced sample was PBMCs. Source of these receptors: a man aged 35 to 55 in good health and CMV-seronegative.

The CDR3 nucleotides read TGTGCCAGCAGCTTAGCAGGGGGCGGACAGCCCCAGCATTTT. Protein: CASSLAGGGQPQHF. The rearrangement joins TRBV11-2 to TRBJ1-5; 8 nucleotides match TRBD1. V shed 1 base and J 7 bases; nucleotides not matched to a gene: 3. This CDR3 is 14 amino acids long. Germline CDR1 and CDR2: SGHAT and FQNNGV.

This clone was seen only a few times. The chain carries TRBV6-6 and TRBJ1-5; a possible D gene is TRBD1 (5 bases). Trimming stripped 0 bases from V and 7 bases from J, with 10 bases between. The CDR3 runs to 14 residues. Per the germline V gene, CDR1 is MNHNY and CDR2 is SVGAGI (reference sequence). CDR3 coding DNA: TGTGCCAGCAGTTACTCGGGGGGGTGGCAGCCCCAGCATTTT. Protein sequence: CASSYSGGWQPQHF.

This clone was seen a single time. The chain links TRBV18 to TRBJ2-7, with 8 bases matching TRBD1. CDR1 KGHSH and CDR2 LQKENI come from the germline V gene. The V segment lost 6 bases and the J segment 5 bases; nucleotides outside the gene matches: 9. This CDR3 is built from 14 residues. DNA for the CDR3: TGTGCCAGCTCGCTGGACAGGGTAAAGGACGAGCAGTACTTC. Its protein is CASSLDRVKDEQYF.

This clone has more than one count but fewer than ten. This sequence joins TRBV7-8 and TRBJ2-3, with 11 bases that match TRBD2. Per the germline V gene, CDR1 is SGHVS and CDR2 is FQNEAQ. This CDR3 has 15 residues. Trimming at V came to 5 bases and at J to 2 bases, leaving 3 bases not matched to a gene. The CDR3 sequence is CASSISGRDTDTQYF. CDR3 bases: TGTGCCAGCAGCATTAGCGGGAGGGACACAGATACGCAGTATTTT.

The chain is built from TRBV7-2 and TRBJ2-3, with 8 positions matching TRBD2. The germline V gene has CDR1 SGHTA and CDR2 FQGNSA. The ends lost 5 bases at V and 2 bases at J; junction bases unmatched: 6. The CDR3 spans 15 residues. The CDR3 region is CASSPSGLATDTQYF. The CDR3 DNA is TGTGCCAGCAGCCCTTCAGGACTAGCCACAGATACGCAGTATTTT.

The gene calls are TRBV5-4 and TRBJ2-6; D gene ambiguous. V was pared by 4 bases and J by 0 bases, with 8 bases between. This CDR3 has 15 amino acids. Looked up from germline, CDR1 is SGHNT and CDR2 is YYREEE (reference sequence). This CDR3 reads CASSPRSSGANVLTF. CDR3 in DNA: TGTGCCAGCAGCCCCAGGTCCTCTGGGGCCAACGTCCTGACTTTC.

The chain carries TRBV6-5 and TRBJ1-2; TRBD1 matches at 10 bases. CDR1 is MNHEY, CDR2 SVGAGI, per germline. The CDR3 sequence is 14 residues long. V gave up 0 bases and J gave up 8 bases; unmatched junction bases: 3. The chain's CDR3 is CASSYSWTGGGYTF. The CDR3 nucleotides are TGTGCCAGCAGTTACTCCTGGACAGGGGGAGGCTACACCTTC.

V gene TRBV27 combines with J gene TRBJ2-1; TRBD1 matches 9 bases. Germline loops: CDR1 MNHEY, CDR2 SMNVEV (reference sequence). The CDR3 length is 13 residues. J lost 8 bases, V lost 5 bases, and 4 bases had no gene match. CDR3 nucleotide sequence: TGTGCCAGCAGTAGGGACAGGGTAGATGAGCAGTTCTTC. This gives the protein CASSRDRVDEQFF.

The rearrangement links TRBV30 to TRBJ2-7; 7 positions agree with TRBD1. Unmatched junction bases numbered 3, after V lost 4 bases and J lost 6 bases. This CDR3 spans 11 amino acids. From germline, CDR1 is GTSNPN and CDR2 SVGIG (reference sequence). CDR3 in DNA: TGTGCCTGGAAAACAGGGGTCGAGCAGTACTTC. It yields the protein CAWKTGVEQYF.

This clone was seen a single time. V gene TRBV15 combines with J gene TRBJ2-3, with 8 bases that match TRBD2. Trimming cost V 4 bases and J 2 bases; bases outside gene matches: 8. The germline V gene encodes CDR1 LNHNV and CDR2 YYDKDF (reference sequence). This CDR3 region has 16 residues. The CDR3 region has the DNA TGTGCCACCAGCACGAGGCGGGGGGCCTCCACAGATACGCAGTATTTT. It is translated as CATSTRRGASTDTQYF.

The chain combines TRBV19 with TRBJ2-2; no definite D call. V lost 3 bases and J 7 bases, leaving 9 bases between the germline ends. Per the germline V gene, CDR1 is LNHDA and CDR2 is SQIVND (reference sequence). The CDR3 contains 13 residues. The CDR3: CASSIVVSGELFF. In DNA form, the CDR3 reads TGTGCCAGTAGTATCGTAGTAAGCGGGGAGCTGTTTTTT.

The chain carries TRBV6-1 and TRBJ1-2; D is possibly TRBD1 (6 bases). The CDR3 is 16 residues long. Germline CDR1 MNHNS, CDR2 SASEGT. V lost 3 bases, J lost 0 bases, and 14 bases lay in between. Here the CDR3 reads CASSDPGGATNYGYTF. The CDR3, as DNA: TGTGCCAGCAGTGACCCGGGGGGGGCCACTAACTATGGCTACACCTTC.

The rearrangement uses TRBV19 and TRBJ2-1; 10 nucleotides agree with TRBD2. The CDR3 runs to 15 residues. With V trimmed by 3 bases and J by 8 bases, 7 bases remained unmatched. Germline V CDR1 and CDR2: LNHDA, SQIVND (reference sequence). The CDR3 protein is CASSIQASGRDEQFF. DNA for the CDR3: TGTGCCAGTAGTATTCAGGCTAGCGGGAGAGATGAGCAGTTCTTC.

This sequence joins TRBV19 and TRBJ2-1; 9 nucleotides line up with TRBD2. Germline assignment: CDR1 LNHDA and CDR2 SQIVND (reference sequence). The CDR3 totals 16 residues. V gave up 3 bases and J gave up 2 bases; unmatched junction bases: 5. DNA for the CDR3: TGTGCCAGTAGTATTGAGACTAGCGGTACCTACAATGAGCAGTTCTTC. Translation gives CASSIETSGTYNEQFF.

V usage is TRBV5-1 and J usage is TRBJ2-5; the D is unclear. Per germline, CDR1 SGHRS and CDR2 YFSETQ. The CDR3 spans 13 residues. The germline V and J ends were trimmed by 4 bases and 0 bases, with 7 bases remaining between them. CDR3 DNA sequence: TGCGCCAGCAGCCCATCATACCAAGAGACCCAGTACTTC. Protein sequence: CASSPSYQETQYF. Supplemented by reference TRBV5-1 and TRBJ2-5, the full variable domain reads KAGVTQTPRYLIKTRGQQVTLSCSPISGHRSVSWYQQTPGQGLQFLFEYFSETQRNKGNFPGRFSGRQFSNSRSEMNVSTLELGDSALYLCASSPSYQETQYFGPGTRLLVL.

The genes are TRBV6-1 and TRBJ2-5, with TRBD1 as a possible D gene (5 bases). The CDR3 sequence is 15 residues long. The germline CDR1 and CDR2 sequences are MNHNS and SASEGT. Trimming left V 6 bases short and J 0 bases short, with 14 bases between. The CDR3 region has the DNA TGTGCCAGCAGGAGACAGCCCTCGGACCAAGAGACCCAGTACTTC. Its protein product is CASRRQPSDQETQYF.

The V gene is TRBV13, the J gene TRBJ2-4, with TRBD2 as a possible D gene (7 bases). Germline V CDR1 and CDR2: PRHDT, FYEKMQ (reference sequence). The CDR3 consists of 20 residues. Trimming left V 5 bases short and J 0 bases short, with 26 bases between. This chain's CDR3 is CASSPRWRGPLILAKNIQYF. CDR3 bases: TGTGCCAGCAGCCCCCGGTGGCGGGGGCCGCTTATCCTAGCCAAAAACATTCAGTACTTC.

V gene TRBV30 combines with J gene TRBJ2-3, with 9 bases identical to TRBD1. Trimming removed 2 bases from V and 4 bases from J; junction bases left unmatched: 10. Germline V lookup: CDR1 GTSNPN, CDR2 SVGIG (reference sequence). The CDR3 spans 16 residues. The CDR3 here is CAWSPQTGGVADTQYF. The DNA for the CDR3 is TGTGCCTGGAGTCCACAGACAGGGGGAGTAGCAGATACGCAGTATTTT.

V usage is TRBV7-9 and J usage is TRBJ2-4; 7 positions match TRBD1. The length of the CDR3 is 14 residues. The ends lost 3 bases at V and 7 bases at J; junction bases unmatched: 6. Germline V gene sequence: CDR1 SEHNR, CDR2 FQNEAQ (reference sequence). CDR3 residues: CASSFSGTDNIQYF. DNA of the CDR3: TGTGCCAGCAGCTTCTCCGGGACAGATAACATTCAGTACTTC.

This clone was recorded once. The chain combines TRBV5-1 with TRBJ2-5; D might be TRBD1 (5 bases). Germline CDR1 reads SGHRS; CDR2 reads YFSETQ. V lost 4 bases, J lost 2 bases, and 9 bases lay in between. CDR3 length equals 13 residues. The CDR3 nucleotides read TGCGCCAGCAGCCCGCAGGGACAAGAGACCCAGTACTTC. Protein sequence: CASSPQGQETQYF. Filled out from reference TRBV5-1 and TRBJ2-5, the complete variable domain reads KAGVTQTPRYLIKTRGQQVTLSCSPISGHRSVSWYQQTPGQGLQFLFEYFSETQRNKGNFPGRFSGRQFSNSRSEMNVSTLELGDSALYLCASSPQGQETQYFGPGTRLLVL.

This chain links TRBV5-1 with TRBJ2-3; possible D gene TRBD2, 6 bases. The germline V gene encodes CDR1 SGHRS and CDR2 YFSETQ. The V end was cut by 4 bases, the J end by 2 bases, with 11 bases between. The length of the CDR3 is 14 residues. The CDR3 coding sequence is TGCGCCAGCAGCACCGGGGGTCCCACAGATACGCAGTATTTT. Translation: CASSTGGPTDTQYF.

The V and J genes are TRBV5-4 and TRBJ2-3; possibly TRBD1 for D (6 bases). CDR1 and CDR2 from the germline V gene are SGHNT and YYREEE (reference sequence). This CDR3 has 13 amino acids. The V gene lost 1 base and the J gene lost 6 bases, with 9 bases spanning the gap. CDR3 loop: CASSLPGEDTQYF. Written as DNA, the CDR3 is TGTGCCAGCAGCTTGCCAGGGGAGGATACGCAGTATTTT.

The chain combines TRBV7-6 with TRBJ1-5; the D is unclear. The CDR3 has 16 residues. Trimming took off 2 bases at V and 3 bases at J, with 14 bases between the two ends. Germline lookup yields CDR1 SGHVS and CDR2 FNYEAQ. As DNA, the CDR3 is TGTGCCAGCAGCTTAACGGCAGGTGGCCCCAATCAGCCCCAGCATTTT. Its protein is CASSLTAGGPNQPQHF.

CDR3 in amino acids: CASSRSGAHNEQFF. The DNA for the CDR3 is TGTGCCAGCAGCAGGAGCGGAGCCCACAATGAGCAGTTCTTC. The chain recombines TRBV9 with TRBJ2-1; possibly TRBD2 for D (5 bases). V was trimmed by 4 bases and J by 5 bases, leaving 13 bases between them. Looked up from germline, CDR1 is SGDLS and CDR2 is YYNGEE. The CDR3 runs to 14 residues.

This chain joins TRBV4-1 and TRBJ2-7, with D unclear. The CDR3 runs 12 residues. V shed 7 bases and J shed 7 bases, with 14 bases lying between them. Germline-derived CDR1 and CDR2 are MGHRA and YSYEKL. For the CDR3, the DNA is TGCGCCAGCATGAACAGTTTGAATGAGCAGTACTTC. Translating it yields CASMNSLNEQYF.

The chain links TRBV7-9 to TRBJ2-1; 7 bases map to TRBD2. Trimming removed 4 bases from V and 4 bases from J; junction bases left unmatched: 10. The CDR3 loop spans 16 amino acids. The germline CDR1 and CDR2 sequences are SEHNR and FQNEAQ (reference sequence). CDR3 sequence (DNA): TGTGCCAGCAGCTCACCCCAAGCGGGGATATACAATGAGCAGTTCTTC. Its protein is CASSSPQAGIYNEQFF.

This rearrangement joins TRBV27 to TRBJ2-3, with TRBD2 matching 11 bases. The CDR3 runs 16 residues. The V segment lost 5 bases and the J segment 4 bases; nucleotides outside the gene matches: 8. Germline loops: CDR1 MNHEY, CDR2 SMNVEV (reference sequence). The CDR3 is CASSREGLAGADTQYF. Here the CDR3 DNA reads TGTGCCAGCAGTCGGGAAGGACTAGCGGGTGCAGATACGCAGTATTTT.

The chain joins TRBV9 to TRBJ1-4; the match to TRBD1 covers 8 bases. In germline, CDR1 is SGDLS, CDR2 YYNGEE. Trimming removed 4 bases from V and 8 bases from J; junction bases left unmatched: 7. The CDR3 consists of 14 residues. CDR3 in DNA: TGTGCCAGCAGCTCCCAGGGGGCTGGGGAAAAACTGTTTTTT. This codes for CASSSQGAGEKLFF.

The chain combines TRBV7-9 with TRBJ2-7; 11 bases are a match to TRBD2. This CDR3 region has 14 residues. Trimming took 6 bases from V and 4 from J; bases not matched to a gene: 5. Germline-derived CDR1 and CDR2 are SEHNR and FQNEAQ (reference sequence). This CDR3 reads CASSPASGGYEQYF. CDR3 coding DNA: TGTGCCAGCAGTCCTGCTAGCGGGGGGTACGAGCAGTACTTC.

The chain has TRBV25-1 and TRBJ2-3; D possibly corresponds to TRBD1 (5 bases). Trimming took 7 bases from V and 2 from J, leaving 10 bases between them. The germline gives CDR1 MGHDK, CDR2 SYGVNS. This CDR3 contains 13 residues. CDR3 DNA: TGTGCCAGCAAGGACAAATTCACAGATACGCAGTATTTT. Protein sequence: CASKDKFTDTQYF.

The chain has TRBV6-6 and TRBJ2-1, with TRBD2 matching 10 bases. The V gene end was trimmed by 6 bases and the J gene end by 8 bases; junction bases not matched to a gene: 10. The CDR3 spans 15 residues. CDR1 and CDR2 from the germline V gene are MNHNY and SVGAGI (reference sequence). Here the CDR3 reads CASSRPGLAIDEQFF. The CDR3 DNA sequence: TGTGCCAGCAGCCGGCCGGGACTAGCGATTGATGAGCAGTTCTTC.